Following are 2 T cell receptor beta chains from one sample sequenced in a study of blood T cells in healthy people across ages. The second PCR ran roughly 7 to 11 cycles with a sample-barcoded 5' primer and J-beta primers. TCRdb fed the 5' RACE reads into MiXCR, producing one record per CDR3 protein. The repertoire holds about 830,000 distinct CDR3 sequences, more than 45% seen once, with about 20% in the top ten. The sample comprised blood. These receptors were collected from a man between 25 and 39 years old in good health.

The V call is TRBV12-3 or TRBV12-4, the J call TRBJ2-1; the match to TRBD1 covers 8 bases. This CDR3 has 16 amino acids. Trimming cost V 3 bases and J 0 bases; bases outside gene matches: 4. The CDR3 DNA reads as TGTGCCAGCAGTTTTGGACAGGGACTCTCCTACAATGAGCAGTTCTTC. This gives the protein CASSFGQGLSYNEQFF.

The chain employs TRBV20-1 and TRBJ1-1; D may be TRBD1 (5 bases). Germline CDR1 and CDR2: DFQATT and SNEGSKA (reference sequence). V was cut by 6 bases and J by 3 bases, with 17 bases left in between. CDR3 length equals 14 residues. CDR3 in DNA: TGCAGTGCCCGACCCTCAGACAGCTACACTGAAGCTTTCTTT. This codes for CSARPSDSYTEAFF.